The 23 T cell receptor beta chains below come from one sample, sequenced in a study of post-analysis software for immune sequencing data. Presence of unique molecular identifiers characterized the TCR beta cDNA libraries. TCRdb reanalysed the PCR reads using MiXCR and keeps one entry per CDR3 protein. Of hundreds of thousands of distinct CDR3 sequences in the sample, 55% to 70% are singletons; the top ten hold approximately 10%. Study-wide results and caveats: The study found TRBV5-6, TRBV5-1 and TRBV20-1 among five TRBV segments more frequent in patients than controls.

These TCRs' antigens remain unknown. What was sequenced was blood. Source of these receptors: a girl aged 2-15 years with multiple sclerosis.

The CDR3 region is CSAPNPGDYKNIQYF. The CDR3 DNA sequence: TGCAGTGCTCCCAATCCAGGGGACTACAAAAACATTCAGTACTTC. The genes are TRBV20-1 and TRBJ2-4; possibly TRBD2 for D (7 bases). The CDR3 runs to 15 residues. Between the trimmed V and J ends, which lost 5 bases and 3 bases, there was a span of 17 bases. CDR1 and CDR2 (germline): DFQATT, SNEGSKA (reference sequence).

A few counts support this clonotype. The chain is built from TRBV20-1 and TRBJ1-1; the D is unclear. Trimming removed 0 bases at V and 3 bases at J, with 11 bases between. Germline V gives CDR1 DFQATT, CDR2 SNEGSKA (reference sequence). The CDR3 has 14 residues. CDR3 bases: TGCAGTGCTAGAGAAGGGAACCAATACACTGAAGCTTTCTTT. This codes for CSAREGNQYTEAFF.

The chain carries TRBV20-1 and TRBJ2-5, with 7 bases fitting TRBD1. Gene TRBJ2-7 matches the end of the DNA better, so the J call may be wrong. CDR3 length equals 13 residues. Germline loops: CDR1 DFQATT, CDR2 SNEGSKA (reference sequence). This chain's CDR3 is CSAVDRVSYEQYF. The CDR3 bases are TGCAGTGCCGTCGACAGGGTGTCCTACGAGCAGTACTTC.

This rearrangement joins TRBV7-2 to TRBJ2-5; TRBD2 aligns across 7 bases. CDR1 is SGHTA and CDR2 is FQGNSA in the germline V gene. The CDR3 runs to 14 residues. Unmatched junction bases numbered 7, after V lost 4 bases and J lost 5 bases. DNA of the CDR3: TGTGCCAGCAGCTGGGGCGGGAGTGAGGAGACCCAGTACTTC. Protein product: CASSWGGSEETQYF. Full variable domain (remainder filled in from reference TRBV7-2 and TRBJ2-5): GAGVSQSPSNKVTEKGKDVELRCDPISGHTALYWYRQSLGQGLEFLIYFQGNSAPDKSGLPSDRFSAERTGGSVSTLTIQRTQQEDSAVYLCASSWGGSEETQYFGPGTRLLVL.

This sequence joins TRBV7-2 and TRBJ2-5; D tentatively fits TRBD1 or TRBD2 (5 bases each). CDR1 and CDR2 (germline): SGHTA, FQGNSA. The CDR3 consists of 15 residues. The V gene lost 5 bases and the J gene lost 3 bases, with 16 bases spanning the gap. The CDR3 sequence: CASSPSWGSEETQYF. The DNA of the CDR3 is TGTGCCAGCAGCCCGAGTTGGGGGTCAGAAGAGACCCAGTACTTC.

V gene TRBV7-9 combines with J gene TRBJ2-1, with TRBD2 identical over 9 bases. V shed 5 bases, J shed 6 bases, and the junction held 8 bases outside the gene matches. CDR1 is SEHNR and CDR2 is FQNEAQ in the germline V gene (reference sequence). This CDR3 has 15 residues. For the CDR3, the DNA is TGTGCCAGCAGCGCATCGGGACTAGCACCCAATGAGCAGTTCTTC. It specifies CASSASGLAPNEQFF.

This chain joins TRBV5-1 and TRBJ2-7; D is ambiguous. Germline lookup yields CDR1 SGHRS and CDR2 YFSETQ. CDR3 size: 13 residues. V was shortened by 4 bases and J by 5 bases, with 13 bases between the two germline ends. The DNA for the CDR3 is TGCGCCAGCAGCCTGGAGCTCGTCGACGAGCAGTACTTC. This translates into CASSLELVDEQYF.

The chain is built from TRBV20-1 and TRBJ2-5, with D maybe TRBD2 (6 bases). The germline CDR1 and CDR2 sequences are DFQATT and SNEGSKA (reference sequence). The CDR3 contains 15 residues. Trimming stripped 3 bases from V and 5 bases from J, with 19 bases between. The CDR3 coding sequence is TGCAGTGCTAGGGGGGGAACTAGCCAGACTGAGACCCAGTACTTC. It codes for CSARGGTSQTETQYF.

This rearrangement joins TRBV7-2 to TRBJ2-4, with 11 bases that match TRBD2. Trimming at V came to 3 bases and at J to 11 bases, leaving 6 bases not matched to a gene. Germline CDR1 reads SGHTA; CDR2 reads FQGNSA. The CDR3 totals 14 residues. CDR3 nucleotides: TGTGCCAGCAGCTTCCGACTAGCGGGACACCTTCAGTACTTC. The encoded protein is CASSFRLAGHLQYF.

The rearrangement links TRBV12-3 or TRBV12-4 to TRBJ2-1; 8 positions match TRBD2. The junction had 16 bases not matched to a gene; V was cut back by 6 bases and J by 9 bases. The CDR3 spans 16 residues. The CDR3 spells CASSQNPGRALIEQFF. In DNA, the CDR3 is TGTGCCAGCAGCCAAAATCCCGGGAGGGCATTAATTGAGCAGTTCTTC.

The genes are TRBV5-6 and TRBJ2-1, with D perhaps TRBD1 or TRBD2 (5 bases each). Germline CDR1 SGHDT, CDR2 YYEEEE. Trimming stripped 3 bases from V and 6 bases from J, with 16 bases between. The CDR3 sequence is 15 residues long. The CDR3 bases are TGTGCCAGCAGCTCGGGGCTTCTCCCTACCAATGAGCAGTTCTTC. Protein product: CASSSGLLPTNEQFF.

This clonotype was seen only a few times. The rearrangement joins TRBV2 to TRBJ1-4; 10 nucleotides agree with TRBD1. The CDR3 runs to 16 residues. In germline, CDR1 is SNHLY, CDR2 FYNNEI. Germline trimming cut 6 bases from V and 0 bases from J; bases unmatched to any gene: 4. The CDR3 is CASSAGTGATNEKLFF. As DNA, the CDR3 is TGTGCCAGCAGCGCCGGGACAGGGGCAACTAATGAAAAACTGTTTTTT.

This clonotype was seen a handful of times. The chain couples TRBV5-1 to TRBJ2-5, with 9 bases lining up with TRBD1. Per the germline V gene, CDR1 is SGHRS and CDR2 is YFSETQ. The V gene end was trimmed by 7 bases and the J gene end by 5 bases; junction bases not matched to a gene: 12. CDR3 length: 15 residues. CDR3 loop: CASPRSGQGVETQYF. The DNA for the CDR3 is TGCGCCAGCCCTAGGTCGGGACAGGGCGTCGAGACCCAGTACTTC.

This rearrangement joins TRBV29-1 to TRBJ2-5; D is perhaps TRBD1 or TRBD2 (5 bases each). Germline loops: CDR1 SQVTM, CDR2 ANQGSEA. The CDR3 extends over 12 amino acids. V lost 4 bases, J lost 3 bases, and 9 bases lay in between. The CDR3 here is CSVAGPEETQYF. The CDR3 nucleotides read TGCAGCGTTGCGGGGCCCGAAGAGACCCAGTACTTC.

As to this clonotype: As the CDR3 is not closed by the conserved phenylalanine or tryptophan, this likely results from a read error. The chain recombines TRBV14 with TRBJ2-3, with 7 positions matching TRBD2. CDR1 and CDR2 from the germline V gene are SGHDN and FVKESK. This CDR3 has 18 residues. Unmatched junction bases numbered 12, after V lost 3 bases and J lost 0 bases. CDR3 nucleotide sequence: TGTGCCAGCAGCCATCCCCGGGACTACGGGACTAGCACAGATACGCAGTATTGT. Amino acid sequence: CASSHPRDYGTSTDTQYC.

This sequence joins TRBV13 and TRBJ2-3; 11 positions agree with TRBD1. The CDR3 length is 14 residues. Germline CDR1 PRHDT, CDR2 FYEKMQ (reference sequence). The junction had 5 bases not matched to a gene; V was cut back by 6 bases and J by 6 bases. CDR3 sequence: CASRDRGRVDTQYF. In DNA, the CDR3 is TGTGCCAGCAGGGACAGGGGGCGAGTGGATACGCAGTATTTT.

The V and J genes are TRBV5-5 and TRBJ2-7; possible D gene TRBD2, 6 bases. The CDR3 is made up of 12 amino acids. Germline CDR1 SGHKS, CDR2 YYEKEE (reference sequence). Trimming took off 4 bases at V and 9 bases at J, with 14 bases between the two ends. The CDR3 region has the DNA TGTGCCAGCAGCGCTGTGGGCGGGGTGCAGTACTTC. Translating it yields CASSAVGGVQYF.

The chain carries TRBV7-9 and TRBJ2-6; 8 positions agree with TRBD1. Looked up from germline, CDR1 is SEHNR and CDR2 is FQNEAQ (reference sequence). With V trimmed by 1 base and J by 0 bases, 11 bases remained unmatched. The CDR3 is 20 amino acids. In nucleotides, the CDR3 is TGTGCCAGCAGCTTAGACGTGGGGACAGGCCCGTTCTCTGGGGCCAACGTCCTGACTTTC. It codes for CASSLDVGTGPFSGANVLTF.

The rearrangement links TRBV4-2 to TRBJ2-3, with 10 nucleotides matching TRBD2. CDR3 length: 17 amino acids. Germline trimming cut 1 base from V and 6 bases from J; bases unmatched to any gene: 10. Per the germline V gene, CDR1 is LGHNA and CDR2 is YNFKEQ. The DNA of the CDR3 is TGTGCCAGCAGCCAAGGAATGGCTAGCGGGAGATCTGATACGCAGTATTTT. As protein: CASSQGMASGRSDTQYF.

A few counts support this clonotype. The chain has TRBV10-2 and TRBJ2-5; 10 positions match TRBD2. Germline CDR1 and CDR2: WSHSY and SAAADI. The CDR3 is made up of 13 amino acids. J gave up 5 bases and V 8 bases, and 5 bases lay outside the gene matches. The CDR3, as DNA: TGCGCCAGCCAAGCGGGAGGGAGGGAGACCCAGTACTTC. This translates into CASQAGGRETQYF.

The rearrangement links TRBV12-3 or TRBV12-4 to TRBJ1-2, with 9 bases fitting TRBD1. The CDR3 length is 15 residues. The V gene end was trimmed by 1 base and the J gene end by 7 bases; junction bases not matched to a gene: 7. CDR3 sequence reads: CASSLGSTGGRGYTF. For the CDR3, the DNA is TGTGCCAGCAGTTTAGGGTCAACAGGGGGCCGTGGCTACACCTTC.

This rearrangement joins TRBV12-3 or TRBV12-4 to TRBJ2-3, with TRBD2 identical over 11 bases. Trimming removed 5 bases from V and 4 bases from J; junction bases left unmatched: 8. This CDR3 contains 16 residues. The CDR3 spells CASSPAVAGGADTQYF. The CDR3, as DNA: TGTGCCAGCAGTCCGGCGGTAGCGGGAGGGGCAGATACGCAGTATTTT.

This chain uses TRBV3-1 with TRBJ2-7, with D possibly TRBD2 on 6 matching bases. CDR1 and CDR2 (germline): LGHDT, YNNKEL (reference sequence). The CDR3 totals 14 residues. V was shortened by 2 bases and J by 7 bases, with 15 bases between the two germline ends. The CDR3 DNA follows: TGTGCCAGCAGCCAATTCCCGAGGGAGGATGAGCAGTACTTC. Translated: CASSQFPREDEQYF.